Presented here are 18 T cell receptor beta chains from one specimen sequenced in a study of human versus mouse CDR3 diversity and MHC coevolution. Here immunoSEQ multiplex PCR was the method, and the copy in TCRdb shows in-frame clones only, minus some. The sample lists 75,000 to 90,000 clones, 93% seen once, with approximately 1.5% in the top ten. The sequenced material came from naive CD4+ T cells from blood. Subset meaning: CD45RO-negative CD62L-positive naive CD4 T cells. Receptor source: a person aged 25 to 75 in good health.

This chain uses TRBV2 with TRBJ2-7, with TRBD1 matching 9 bases. The germline CDR1 and CDR2 sequences are SNHLY and FYNNEI. The CDR3 spans 14 residues. With V trimmed by 10 bases and J by 3 bases, 10 bases remained unmatched. This chain's CDR3 is CATLTGTGNYEQYF. CDR3 DNA: TGTGCCACCCTAACCGGGACAGGGAACTACGAGCAGTACTTC.

The chain couples TRBV5-1 to TRBJ2-7; 7 bases are shared with TRBD1. Trimming at V came to 3 bases and at J to 5 bases, leaving 11 bases not matched to a gene. Germline-derived CDR1 and CDR2 are SGHRS and YFSETQ. This CDR3 has 15 residues. The CDR3 reads CASSWRQGGLDEQYF. CDR3 DNA sequence: TGCGCCAGCAGCTGGCGACAGGGTGGGTTAGACGAGCAGTACTTC.

The chain recombines TRBV7-2 with TRBJ1-2; D remains ambiguous. Germline assignment: CDR1 SGHTA and CDR2 FQGNSA. CDR3 length: 16 residues. V lost 5 bases and J lost 2, with 18 bases in between. CDR3 sequence reads: CASSPYGGSWNYGYTF. As DNA, the CDR3 is TGTGCCAGCAGCCCGTACGGAGGGTCCTGGAACTATGGCTACACCTTC. The full variable domain, its missing parts supplied by reference TRBV7-2 and TRBJ1-2, is GAGVSQSPSNKVTEKGKDVELRCDPISGHTALYWYRQSLGQGLEFLIYFQGNSAPDKSGLPSDRFSAERTGGSVSTLTIQRTQQEDSAVYLCASSPYGGSWNYGYTFGSGTRLTVV.

The V call is TRBV9, the J call TRBJ2-7, with TRBD1 matching over 10 bases. The CDR3 consists of 18 residues. Germline V CDR1 and CDR2: SGDLS, YYNGEE. The V gene end was trimmed by 0 bases and the J gene end by 1 base; junction bases not matched to a gene: 10. The CDR3 DNA reads TGTGCCAGCAGCGTAGGGGTGACAGGGGGCTCCTTATCCTACGAGCAGTACTTC. Translated: CASSVGVTGGSLSYEQYF.

This clone showed up just once. The CDR3 DNA sequence: TGTGCCAGTAGTATATGGACAGGGCAGGTCGAGACCCAGTACTTC. Its translation is CASSIWTGQVETQYF. The genes are TRBV19 and TRBJ2-5; 8 bases map to TRBD1. Germline V gene data show CDR1 as LNHDA and CDR2 as SQIVND (reference sequence). Trimming cost V 2 bases and J 5 bases; bases outside gene matches: 7. The CDR3 runs 15 residues.

The chain uses TRBV27 and TRBJ2-3; TRBD2 is a possible D gene (6 bases). Trimming left V 6 bases short and J 1 base short, with 8 bases between. The CDR3 has 13 amino acids. Per the germline V gene, CDR1 is MNHEY and CDR2 is SMNVEV (reference sequence). CDR3 amino acids: CASRSSGTDTQYF. The CDR3 DNA follows: TGTGCCAGCAGGTCTAGCGGCACAGATACGCAGTATTTT.

CDR3 bases: TGTGCCAGCAGTGAAATTGGGGGACTAGCGGTTTACAATACGCAGTATTTT. This translates into CASSEIGGLAVYNTQYF. The chain employs TRBV25-1 and TRBJ2-3, with 11 nucleotides matching TRBD2. This CDR3 spans 17 amino acids. J lost 7 bases, V lost 2 bases, and 11 bases had no gene match. Germline V gene data show CDR1 as MGHDK and CDR2 as SYGVNS.

J is TRBJ1-5 and V is TRBV5-8; D not resolved. The CDR3 covers 14 residues. Trimming took off 0 bases at V and 7 bases at J, with 11 bases between the two ends. Germline assignment: CDR1 SGHTS and CDR2 YDEGEE. CDR3 region: CASSLGREGQPQHF. The CDR3 nucleotides are TGTGCCAGCAGCTTGGGAAGGGAGGGACAGCCCCAGCATTTT.

The chain couples TRBV10-3 to TRBJ2-7; weak D call: TRBD1 (6 bases). Trimming cost V 6 bases and J 5 bases, with 14 bases left between them. Germline CDR1 is ENHRY and CDR2 is SYGVKD. The CDR3 is made up of 13 amino acids. Written as DNA, the CDR3 is TGTGCCATCAGAACAGGGTCCCCCAACGAGCAGTACTTC. Protein product: CAIRTGSPNEQYF.

The V gene is TRBV9, the J gene TRBJ2-1; 7 bases are a match to TRBD1. Per the germline V gene, CDR1 is SGDLS and CDR2 is YYNGEE. This CDR3 is built from 16 residues. V trimming: 4 bases; J trimming: 2 bases; junction bases outside the gene matches: 9. The CDR3 reads CASSQRGLRAYNEQFF. CDR3 DNA: TGTGCCAGCAGCCAAAGGGGGCTAAGGGCCTACAATGAGCAGTTCTTC.

The CDR3: CASSSSGTGTGELFF. CDR3 DNA: TGTGCCAGCAGCTCTAGCGGGACGGGCACCGGGGAGCTGTTTTTT. The J gene is TRBJ2-2, the V gene TRBV7-3; 9 bases map to TRBD2. Germline CDR1 and CDR2: SGHTA and FQGTGA. The V segment lost 4 bases and the J segment 4 bases; nucleotides outside the gene matches: 4. The CDR3 is made up of 15 amino acids.

The chain carries TRBV2 and TRBJ2-7; D is unclear. Trimming took 8 bases from V and 2 from J, leaving 13 bases between them. Per the germline V gene, CDR1 is SNHLY and CDR2 is FYNNEI. The CDR3 sequence is 13 residues long. The CDR3 loop is CASRPPGPYEQYF. The CDR3 DNA follows: TGTGCCAGCCGACCACCGGGTCCCTACGAGCAGTACTTC.

J is TRBJ2-2 and V is TRBV18; D unclear. This CDR3 contains 13 residues. V was cut by 3 bases and J by 5 bases, with 7 bases left in between. Germline lookup yields CDR1 KGHSH and CDR2 LQKENI. The CDR3 region is CASSPESTGELFF. The CDR3 DNA follows: TGTGCCAGCTCACCTGAGAGTACCGGGGAGCTGTTTTTT.

The CDR3 coding sequence is TGTGCCAGCAGTGAAGCAGTCCCAGGGGTCGGGCACGAGCAGTACTTC. It codes for CASSEAVPGVGHEQYF. V is TRBV6-1 and J is TRBJ2-7; tentatively, D is TRBD1 (6 bases). The germline V and J ends were trimmed by 0 bases and 5 bases, with 17 bases remaining between them. This CDR3 is 16 amino acids long. From germline, CDR1 is MNHNS and CDR2 SASEGT.

The chain links TRBV5-1 to TRBJ1-1; tentative D call: TRBD1 (6 bases). Trimming shortened V by 4 bases and J by 6 bases, and 16 bases separated the two germline ends. Per germline, CDR1 SGHRS and CDR2 YFSETQ. The CDR3 loop spans 14 amino acids. The CDR3 loop is CASSIPSQGSEAFF. As DNA, the CDR3 is TGCGCCAGCAGCATACCCTCACAGGGCTCTGAAGCTTTCTTT. The entire variable domain, with the rest obtained from reference TRBV5-1 and TRBJ1-1, is as follows: KAGVTQTPRYLIKTRGQQVTLSCSPISGHRSVSWYQQTPGQGLQFLFEYFSETQRNKGNFPGRFSGRQFSNSRSEMNVSTLELGDSALYLCASSIPSQGSEAFFGQGTRLTVV.

A single count supports this clone. The V call is TRBV10-3, the J call TRBJ1-1; maybe TRBD1 (5 bases). Trimming left V 3 bases short and J 8 bases short, with 10 bases between. From germline, CDR1 is ENHRY and CDR2 SYGVKD. The CDR3 has 12 residues. CDR3 bases: TGTGCCATCAGTGACTCCGGGGGGGAAGCTTTCTTT. Amino acids: CAISDSGGEAFF.

The chain couples TRBV7-2 to TRBJ1-5; tentative D call: TRBD1 (5 bases). Trimming took 5 bases from V and 4 from J, leaving 15 bases between them. This CDR3 spans 15 amino acids. Looked up from germline, CDR1 is SGHTA and CDR2 is FQGNSA. Written as DNA, the CDR3 is TGTGCCAGCAGCCGGGGGGAGGGGCCGAATCAGCCCCAGCATTTT. Its translation: CASSRGEGPNQPQHF.

The CDR3 DNA is TGTGCCAGCAGCTCTATCGGGAGCCAAGAGACCCAGTACTTC. Translating gives CASSSIGSQETQYF. The rearrangement joins TRBV11-2 to TRBJ2-5; TRBD2 might be the D (6 bases). The CDR3 extends over 14 amino acids. V was pared by 4 bases and J by 1 base, with 10 bases between. Germline CDR1 is SGHAT and CDR2 is FQNNGV.